This T cell receptor (beta chain) stems from a study of T-cell reconstitution after alpha-beta-depleted transplantation in children. Researchers prepared the TCRbeta library using unique molecular identifiers, the study reports. TCRdb called the PCR reads again in MiXCR, with one record for every CDR3 protein. The sample holds 200,000 to 250,000 distinct CDR3 sequences, about 7% seen once. This CDR3 has 14 amino acids. Germline V gene data show CDR1 as MDHEN and CDR2 as SYDVKM. The V end lost 7 bases, the J end lost 3 bases, and 16 bases lay between the germline ends. This clonotype was found many times.

The source is a boy aged 2-9 years with acute lymphoblastic leukemia, due to receive a stem cell transplant. The chain couples TRBV28 to TRBJ2-7; D may be TRBD2 (5 bases). Sequencing used PBMCs, obtained before TCRalphabeta/CD19-depleted stem cell transplant. CDR3 DNA sequence: TGTGCCAGCACCCCTGGGTCGGCGGGCTACGAGCAGTACTTC. Translated: CASTPGSAGYEQYF.